The rows below give T cell receptor beta chains drawn from one sample of a study of shared clonotypes between healthy human individuals. Only in-frame clones appear in the TCRdb table, and some are missing; sequencing was by immunoSEQ multiplex PCR. The repertoire holds more than 1,200,000 clones, with approximately 98.5% as singletons. Sequencing used naive CD4+ T cells sorted from blood. These receptors were collected from a man aged 25 to 40 in good health. The CDR3 runs from the conserved cysteine through the conserved F or W. A D gene is named only where the DNA matches it firmly. Size is omitted from some rows. Given values are once, few, many or a class for expanded clones.

cdr3_length: 15; clone_size: NA; v_call: TRBV18; d_call: TRBD2; j_call: TRBJ2-3; cdr3_aa: CASSPSGSITDTQYF; cdr3_nt: TGTGCCAGCTCACCTAGCGGGAGCATCACAGATACGCAGTATTTT
cdr3_length: 13; clone_size: NA; v_call: TRBV30; d_call: NA; j_call: TRBJ1-1; cdr3_aa: CAWSERTNTEAFF; cdr3_nt: TGTGCCTGGAGTGAGAGGACGAACACTGAAGCTTTCTTT
cdr3_length: 13; clone_size: NA; v_call: TRBV2; d_call: NA; j_call: TRBJ2-3; cdr3_aa: CASSEYVTDTQYF; cdr3_nt: TGTGCCAGCAGTGAATATGTCACAGATACGCAGTATTTT
cdr3_length: 16; clone_size: NA; v_call: TRBV2; d_call: NA; j_call: TRBJ1-5; cdr3_aa: CASSDLKGFSNQPQHF; cdr3_nt: TGTGCCAGCAGCGACCTTAAGGGTTTCAGCAATCAGCCCCAGCATTTT
cdr3_length: 14; clone_size: NA; v_call: TRBV27; d_call: NA; j_call: TRBJ1-3; cdr3_aa: CASSLNGFGNTIYF; cdr3_nt: TGTGCCAGCAGTTTAAACGGATTTGGAAACACCATATATTTT
cdr3_length: 14; clone_size: once; v_call: TRBV10-2; d_call: NA; j_call: TRBJ2-5; cdr3_aa: CASSDSRFFETQYF; cdr3_nt: TGCGCCAGCAGTGATTCCAGGTTCTTCGAGACCCAGTACTTC
cdr3_length: 14; clone_size: NA; v_call: TRBV5-1; d_call: NA; j_call: TRBJ2-7; cdr3_aa: CASSATGGPYEQYF; cdr3_nt: TGCGCCAGCAGCGCGACAGGAGGGCCCTACGAGCAGTACTTC
cdr3_length: 14; clone_size: NA; v_call: TRBV5-5; d_call: NA; j_call: TRBJ2-1; cdr3_aa: CASSLFLPGSEQFF; cdr3_nt: TGTGCCAGCAGCTTATTCCTACCCGGCAGTGAGCAGTTCTTC
cdr3_length: 12; clone_size: NA; v_call: TRBV28; d_call: NA; j_call: TRBJ2-1; cdr3_aa: CASSWAYNEQFF; cdr3_nt: TGTGCCAGCAGTTGGGCCTACAATGAGCAGTTCTTC
cdr3_length: 14; clone_size: NA; v_call: TRBV18; d_call: NA; j_call: TRBJ2-7; cdr3_aa: CASSPPSAPYEQYF; cdr3_nt: TGTGCCAGCTCACCTCCCTCAGCTCCCTACGAGCAGTACTTC
cdr3_length: 20; clone_size: NA; v_call: TRBV9; d_call: TRBD2; j_call: TRBJ2-6; cdr3_aa: CASSGEGLAGSYSGANVLTF; cdr3_nt: TGTGCCAGCAGCGGAGAGGGACTAGCGGGAAGTTACTCTGGGGCCAACGTCCTGACTTTC
cdr3_length: 13; clone_size: NA; v_call: TRBV7-3; d_call: NA; j_call: TRBJ1-2; cdr3_aa: CASSLRPASGYTF; cdr3_nt: TGTGCCAGCAGCTTGAGGCCGGCGAGCGGCTACACCTTC
cdr3_length: 14; clone_size: NA; v_call: TRBV6-1; d_call: TRBD2; j_call: TRBJ2-7; cdr3_aa: CASSEGQTSGKQYF; cdr3_nt: TGTGCCAGCAGTGAAGGGCAGACTAGCGGAAAGCAGTACTTC
cdr3_length: 16; clone_size: NA; v_call: TRBV11-2; d_call: TRBD2; j_call: TRBJ2-3; cdr3_aa: CASSWLAGVVTDTQYF; cdr3_nt: TGTGCCAGCAGCTGGTTAGCGGGAGTGGTCACAGATACGCAGTATTTT
cdr3_length: 13; clone_size: NA; v_call: TRBV5-1; d_call: TRBD2; j_call: TRBJ2-5; cdr3_aa: CASRGSGYETQYF; cdr3_nt: TGCGCCAGCAGGGGTAGCGGGTATGAGACCCAGTACTTC
cdr3_length: 15; clone_size: NA; v_call: TRBV10-3; d_call: NA; j_call: TRBJ1-2; cdr3_aa: CAISEGRQSTYGYTF; cdr3_nt: TGTGCCATCAGTGAAGGCAGGCAGTCGACCTATGGCTACACCTTC
cdr3_length: 13; clone_size: NA; v_call: TRBV14; d_call: TRBD2; j_call: TRBJ2-1; cdr3_aa: CASNPSGYNEQFF; cdr3_nt: TGTGCCAGCAACCCTAGCGGATACAATGAGCAGTTCTTC
cdr3_length: 18; clone_size: NA; v_call: TRBV11-2; d_call: NA; j_call: TRBJ2-1; cdr3_aa: CASSQRQGRGVVHNEQFF; cdr3_nt: TGTGCCAGCAGCCAAAGACAGGGTAGGGGGGTAGTTCACAATGAGCAGTTCTTC
cdr3_length: 14; clone_size: NA; v_call: TRBV19; d_call: NA; j_call: TRBJ2-7; cdr3_aa: CASRIGEKDYEQYF; cdr3_nt: TGTGCCAGTAGGATAGGGGAGAAGGACTACGAGCAGTACTTC
cdr3_length: 12; clone_size: NA; v_call: TRBV9; d_call: NA; j_call: TRBJ2-7; cdr3_aa: CASSGARSEQYF; cdr3_nt: TGTGCCAGCAGCGGAGCTCGTAGCGAGCAGTACTTC
cdr3_length: 13; clone_size: NA; v_call: TRBV28; d_call: NA; j_call: TRBJ2-5; cdr3_aa: CASSPHSQETQYF; cdr3_nt: TGTGCCAGCAGTCCCCACAGCCAAGAGACCCAGTACTTC
cdr3_length: 13; clone_size: NA; v_call: TRBV29-1; d_call: TRBD1; j_call: TRBJ2-1; cdr3_aa: CSVKYRGLNEQFF; cdr3_nt: TGCAGCGTTAAGTACAGGGGTCTTAATGAGCAGTTCTTC
cdr3_length: 15; clone_size: NA; v_call: TRBV9; d_call: NA; j_call: TRBJ2-1; cdr3_aa: CASSGKGSLGSEQFF; cdr3_nt: TGTGCCAGCAGCGGAAAGGGGTCCCTCGGGAGTGAGCAGTTCTTC
cdr3_length: 14; clone_size: once; v_call: TRBV9; d_call: TRBD1; j_call: TRBJ2-5; cdr3_aa: CASSEGAFLETQYF; cdr3_nt: TGTGCCAGCAGCGAGGGGGCTTTTTTAGAGACCCAGTACTTC
cdr3_length: 18; clone_size: NA; v_call: TRBV11-2; d_call: NA; j_call: TRBJ1-1; cdr3_aa: CASRPIRGDPTSGTEAFF; cdr3_nt: TGTGCCAGCAGGCCTATCCGGGGGGATCCTACCTCAGGGACTGAAGCTTTCTTT
cdr3_length: 14; clone_size: NA; v_call: TRBV9; d_call: TRBD1; j_call: TRBJ2-3; cdr3_aa: CASSPRTGTDTQYF; cdr3_nt: TGTGCCAGCAGCCCGAGGACAGGGACAGATACGCAGTATTTT
cdr3_length: 14; clone_size: NA; v_call: TRBV2; d_call: NA; j_call: TRBJ1-1; cdr3_aa: CASRALNRNTEAFF; cdr3_nt: TGTGCCAGCAGGGCCCTCAACAGGAACACTGAAGCTTTCTTT
cdr3_length: 12; clone_size: once; v_call: TRBV29-1; d_call: TRBD1; j_call: TRBJ2-5; cdr3_aa: CSVVLQGFTQYF; cdr3_nt: TGCAGCGTTGTATTACAGGGGTTCACCCAGTACTTC
cdr3_length: 21; clone_size: NA; v_call: TRBV5-1; d_call: TRBD2; j_call: TRBJ2-6; cdr3_aa: CASSAPPGTSSVGSGANVLTF; cdr3_nt: TGCGCCAGCAGCGCTCCCCCCGGGACTAGCAGCGTCGGCTCTGGGGCCAACGTCCTGACTTTC
cdr3_length: 13; clone_size: NA; v_call: TRBV6-1; d_call: TRBD1; j_call: TRBJ1-1; cdr3_aa: CASSGQGAGEAFF; cdr3_nt: TGTGCCAGCAGTGGACAGGGGGCGGGTGAAGCTTTCTTT
cdr3_length: 13; clone_size: NA; v_call: TRBV28; d_call: TRBD1; j_call: TRBJ1-5; cdr3_aa: CASSPGQGQPQHF; cdr3_nt: TGTGCCAGCAGCCCAGGACAGGGACAGCCCCAGCATTTT
cdr3_length: 16; clone_size: once; v_call: TRBV15; d_call: TRBD2; j_call: TRBJ2-1; cdr3_aa: CATSRDLAGAAYEQFF; cdr3_nt: TGTGCCACCAGCAGAGACCTAGCGGGAGCCGCATATGAGCAGTTCTTC
cdr3_length: 16; clone_size: NA; v_call: TRBV11-2; d_call: NA; j_call: TRBJ1-2; cdr3_aa: CASSLDRAGQAYGYTF; cdr3_nt: TGTGCCAGCAGCTTAGATCGAGCAGGGCAGGCTTATGGGTACACCTTC
cdr3_length: 14; clone_size: NA; v_call: TRBV5-5; d_call: TRBD1; j_call: TRBJ1-2; cdr3_aa: CASSLGQGPYGYTF; cdr3_nt: TGTGCCAGCAGCCTGGGACAGGGACCCTATGGCTACACCTTC
cdr3_length: 11; clone_size: once; v_call: TRBV10-3; d_call: NA; j_call: TRBJ2-2; cdr3_aa: CAILGTGELFF; cdr3_nt: TGTGCCATCCTTGGCACCGGGGAGCTGTTTTTT
cdr3_length: 15; clone_size: NA; v_call: TRBV2; d_call: NA; j_call: TRBJ2-2; cdr3_aa: CASSGLSQGPGELFF; cdr3_nt: TGTGCCAGCAGTGGACTGAGCCAGGGTCCCGGGGAGCTGTTTTTT
cdr3_length: 12; clone_size: NA; v_call: TRBV9; d_call: NA; j_call: TRBJ1-1; cdr3_aa: CASGLGPTEAFF; cdr3_nt: TGTGCCAGTGGCTTGGGGCCCACTGAAGCTTTCTTT